This TCR beta chain was identified during a study of OX40 agonist ivuxolimab in advanced cancers. Study details: It was permissible to have had prior anti-PD-1, anti-PD-L1 or anti-CTLA-4 therapy, and about 40% had some. Partial responses were achieved by three patients, of whom one had hepatocellular carcinoma and two had cutaneous melanoma.

The protocol was immunoSEQ multiplex PCR, while the TCRdb copy is restricted to in-frame clones and leaves out a portion. The sample includes 90,000 or so clones, approximately 89% seen only once; the top ten take about 4.7%. V shed 3 bases and J 4 bases; nucleotides not matched to a gene: 2. The CDR3 sequence is 16 residues long. Germline loops: CDR1 KGHSH, CDR2 LQKENI. A single count supports this clone. The antigen is undetermined. Study conclusions and caveats: Undetermined was the antigen specificity of the expanded peripheral T cells.

This chain uses TRBV18 with TRBJ2-3, with 15 bases identical to TRBD2. The receptor's source is an adult with an advanced solid tumor such as melanoma, head and neck, liver or kidney cancer. Sequencing was performed on CD4+ or CD8+ T cells sorted from blood, taken in a trial of the OX40 agonist ivuxolimab. The CDR3 loop is CASSPGLAGGPDTQYF. DNA of the CDR3: TGTGCCAGCTCACCGGGACTAGCGGGAGGCCCAGATACGCAGTATTTT.